The 24 T cell receptor beta chains given below trace back to one sample, sequenced in a study of molecular identifiers for immune sequencing clone quantification. TCRdb fed the PCR reads into MiXCR, producing one record per CDR3 protein. The repertoire holds about 510,000 distinct CDR3 sequences, with around 23% as singletons. Sequenced sample: naive CD8+ T cells from blood, with Jurkat cell RNA spiked in. Subset defined: FACS-sorted CD8+CD4-CCR7+CD45RA+ naive T cells. Receptor source: a human donor in good health. Some libraries in this study had Jurkat cell RNA spiked in.

This clonotype turned up a few times. V gene TRBV19 combines with J gene TRBJ1-5; D unresolved. The CDR3 sequence is 12 residues long. Germline V CDR1 and CDR2: LNHDA, SQIVND (reference sequence). The ends were cut back, 2 bases at V and 3 bases at J, with 2 bases in the middle. CDR3: CASSIINQPQHF. The CDR3 DNA reads TGTGCCAGTAGTATAATCAATCAGCCCCAGCATTTT.

This clonotype appeared many times. This chain links TRBV5-4 with TRBJ2-3, with D tentatively TRBD2 (5 bases). V was trimmed by 5 bases and J by 1 base, leaving 8 bases between them. CDR1 is SGHNT, CDR2 YYREEE, per germline (reference sequence). This CDR3 spans 13 amino acids. For the CDR3, the DNA is TGTGCCAGCAGGGCAGCGGGCACAGATACGCAGTATTTT. Protein product: CASRAAGTDTQYF. The full variable domain, in which reference TRBV5-4 and TRBJ2-3 provide the parts outside the CDR3, is ETGVTQSPTHLIKTRGQQVTLRCSSQSGHNTVSWYQQALGQGPQFIFQYYREEENGRGNFPPRFSGLQFPNYSSELNVNALELDDSALYLCASRAAGTDTQYFGPGTRLTVL.

The genes are TRBV14 and TRBJ2-3, with 14 bases that match TRBD2. The ends lost 0 bases at V and 9 bases at J; junction bases unmatched: 2. Germline CDR1 is SGHDN and CDR2 is FVKESK. The CDR3 spans 15 residues. CDR3 in amino acids: CASSQDGTSGGTQYF. The CDR3 DNA sequence: TGTGCCAGCAGCCAAGATGGGACTAGCGGGGGAACGCAGTATTTT.

This clonotype came up a few times. V is TRBV12-3 or TRBV12-4 and J is TRBJ2-5; 11 bases agree with TRBD1. After removal of 1 base from V and 7 bases from J, the junction contained 20 bases not matched to a gene. The CDR3 runs to 20 residues. The CDR3 DNA reads TGTGCCAGCAGTTTAGTTGCAGGTGGACAGGGGGCAGGAGAAGAGGGGACCCAGTACTTC. Translating gives CASSLVAGGQGAGEEGTQYF.

As concerns this clonotype: This may come from a read error, since a much larger clone is one base off. The chain combines TRBV6-5 with TRBJ2-7; TRBD1 matches at 9 bases. CDR1 is MNHEY and CDR2 is SVGAGI in the germline V gene. The CDR3 consists of 13 residues. CDR3 in DNA: TGTGCCAGCTCCGGGACAGGGAACTACGAGCAGTGCTTC. Its protein is CASSGTGNYEQCF.

This clonotype showed up just a few times. The chain carries TRBV7-9 and TRBJ1-1, with 7 bases matching TRBD1. Germline trimming cut 2 bases from V and 6 bases from J; bases unmatched to any gene: 6. Germline CDR1 is SEHNR and CDR2 is FQNEAQ (reference sequence). The CDR3 is made up of 14 amino acids. CDR3 sequence (DNA): TGTGCCAGCAGCTTACCGCAGGGGGTCTCTGAAGCTTTCTTT. Translation gives CASSLPQGVSEAFF.

Points on this clonotype: It may be a read error: a sequence one base away is much more abundant. Without the conserved terminal phenylalanine or tryptophan, this CDR3 likely stems from a read error. This CDR3 is CASSQGLAPTDTQYS. CDR3 bases: TGTGCCAGCAGCCAAGGCCTAGCGCCCACAGATACGCAGTATTCT. J is TRBJ2-3 and V is TRBV4-2, with D possibly TRBD2 on 6 matching bases. Germline lookup yields CDR1 LGHNA and CDR2 YNFKEQ. The CDR3 length is 15 residues. V was pared by 1 base and J by 2 bases, with 10 bases between.

The J gene is TRBJ1-3, the V gene TRBV7-6, with D hard to call. V was clipped by 1 base and J by 0 bases, with 10 bases between them. Germline V CDR1 and CDR2: SGHVS, FNYEAQ. The length of the CDR3 is 16 residues. The CDR3 nucleotides read TGTGCCAGCAGCTTAGGAGTCGAAATCTCTGGAAACACCATATATTTT. Protein: CASSLGVEISGNTIYF. The whole variable domain, filled in from reference TRBV7-6 and TRBJ1-3, reads GAGVSQSPRYKVTKRGQDVALRCDPISGHVSLYWYRQALGQGPEFLTYFNYEAQQDKSGLPNDRFSAERPEGSISTLTIQRTEQRDSAMYRCASSLGVEISGNTIYFGEGSWLTVV.

This chain uses TRBV4-1 with TRBJ2-7; a weak D match, TRBD1 (6 bases). Germline assignment: CDR1 MGHRA and CDR2 YSYEKL. This CDR3 region has 14 residues. The germline V and J ends were trimmed by 2 bases and 2 bases, with 10 bases remaining between them. CDR3 DNA sequence: TGCGCCAGCAGCCAAAAGTCAGGGGCCTACGAGCAGTACTTC. Translation: CASSQKSGAYEQYF.

As to this clonotype: Germline is not matched at one junction end, which may reflect a read error. J is TRBJ2-7 and V is TRBV7-6; 7 nucleotides match TRBD1. CDR1 and CDR2 from the germline V gene are SGHVS and FNYEAQ. The CDR3 totals 14 residues. CDR3 sequence reads: CASSSRDSSYAQYF. CDR3 nucleotide sequence: TGTGCCAGCAGCTCCCGGGACAGCTCCTACGCGCAGTACTTC.

Of note for this clonotype: Likely a read error: the CDR3 ends without its conserved phenylalanine or tryptophan. V gene TRBV11-2 combines with J gene TRBJ2-1; possibly TRBD2 for D (6 bases). The CDR3 runs to 17 residues. The germline gives CDR1 SGHAT, CDR2 FQNNGV. Trimming shortened V by 3 bases and J by 7 bases, and 22 bases separated the two germline ends. CDR3 protein: CASSFPRGEAGGNEQFY. The CDR3 DNA is TGTGCCAGCAGCTTTCCCCGCGGGGAGGCTGGGGGGAATGAGCAGTTCTAC.

The chain carries TRBV13 and TRBJ2-2, with TRBD2 identical over 14 bases. The CDR3 runs to 17 residues. Germline V lookup: CDR1 PRHDT, CDR2 FYEKMQ (reference sequence). The V and J ends lost 5 bases and 5 bases, in that order; junction bases with no gene match: 7. This CDR3 reads CASSTRLAGGPTGELFF. In DNA form, the CDR3 reads TGTGCCAGCAGCACTCGACTAGCGGGAGGGCCTACCGGGGAGCTGTTTTTT.

Notes on this clonotype: Given a much more abundant clone one base away, this may be a read error. The chain has TRBV12-3 or TRBV12-4 and TRBJ2-5; D may be TRBD1 (5 bases). The length of the CDR3 is 15 residues. V was clipped by 7 bases and J by 5 bases, with 20 bases between them. The CDR3 reads CASTPTGPRHETQYF. Here the CDR3 DNA reads TGTGCCAGCACCCCTACAGGTCCGCGACATGAGACCCAGTACTTC.

J is TRBJ2-5 and V is TRBV12-3 or TRBV12-4; D is possibly TRBD2 (6 bases). The CDR3 contains 12 residues. V was clipped by 8 bases and J by 4 bases, with 11 bases between them. CDR3 DNA: TGTGCCAGCTCAATCGGGAGAGAGACCCAGTACTTC. Translation gives CASSIGRETQYF.

V is TRBV12-3 or TRBV12-4 and J is TRBJ1-2; the D is unclear. Trimming left V 6 bases short and J 4 bases short, with 12 bases between. CDR3 length: 13 residues. The CDR3 protein is CASRPTEIYGYTF. The CDR3 DNA reads as TGTGCCAGCAGACCTACAGAGATCTATGGCTACACCTTC.

This clonotype was picked up a small number of times. This chain joins TRBV9 and TRBJ2-1; TRBD2 agrees at 7 bases. The CDR3 length is 16 residues. V was pared by 4 bases and J by 1 base, with 8 bases of the junction left unmatched. Looked up from germline, CDR1 is SGDLS and CDR2 is YYNGEE. The CDR3 loop is CASSPPRGGSYNEQFF. CDR3 bases: TGTGCCAGCAGCCCCCCCCGGGGAGGGTCCTACAATGAGCAGTTCTTC.

Remarks on this clonotype: The junction departs from germline at one end; a sequencing error may be responsible. The CDR3 reads CASRLSSHADYNSPLHF. For the CDR3, the DNA is TGTGCCAGCCGCTTGTCGTCCCACGCCGACTATAATTCACCCCTCCACTTT. V usage is TRBV5-8 and J usage is TRBJ1-6, with no clear D. This CDR3 region has 17 residues. Per the germline V gene, CDR1 is SGHTS and CDR2 is YDEGEE.

This clonotype was seen a few times. V and J are TRBV30 and TRBJ2-7, with a tentative D call TRBD1 (6 bases). Germline V CDR1 and CDR2: GTSNPN, SVGIG (reference sequence). V lost 3 bases to trimming and J lost 2 bases, with 17 bases between them. The CDR3 length is 15 residues. Here the CDR3 reads CAWSREFRGTYEQYF. DNA for the CDR3: TGTGCCTGGAGCAGGGAATTCAGGGGAACCTACGAGCAGTACTTC.

This clonotype was seen a handful of times. V is TRBV20-1 and J is TRBJ2-7; possibly TRBD1 for D (5 bases). CDR3 length: 14 residues. Per germline, CDR1 DFQATT and CDR2 SNEGSKA (reference sequence). Trimming pared 5 bases from V and 0 bases from J, leaving 14 bases between. This CDR3 reads CSAPWTRSSYEQYF. In nucleotides, the CDR3 is TGCAGTGCTCCTTGGACACGTAGCTCCTACGAGCAGTACTTC.

This clonotype was recorded at least ten times. J is TRBJ2-6 and V is TRBV6-6; 7 nucleotides match TRBD2. Germline lookup yields CDR1 MNHNY and CDR2 SVGAGI (reference sequence). The junction had 9 bases not matched to a gene; V was cut back by 1 base and J by 0 bases. This CDR3 is built from 19 residues. The CDR3 region is CASSYLAGGPSSGANVLTF. The DNA for the CDR3 is TGTGCCAGCAGTTACTTAGCGGGCGGGCCAAGCTCTGGGGCCAACGTCCTGACTTTC.

The genes are TRBV28 and TRBJ2-5; D possibly corresponds to TRBD2 (5 bases). The CDR3 loop spans 13 amino acids. Germline CDR1 reads MDHEN; CDR2 reads SYDVKM. The V end was cut by 3 bases, the J end by 5 bases, with 10 bases between. The CDR3, as DNA: TGTGCCAGCAGTTTCGTAGCGTCGGAGACCCAGTACTTC. Translation: CASSFVASETQYF.

This clonotype appeared many times. The genes are TRBV27 and TRBJ2-7; possibly TRBD1 for D (6 bases). The germline gives CDR1 MNHEY, CDR2 SMNVEV (reference sequence). This CDR3 contains 12 residues. Trimming removed 6 bases at V and 6 bases at J, with 12 bases between. The DNA for the CDR3 is TGTGCCAGCAGCTTAGGCAGGGGCGAGCAGTACTTC. Encoded protein: CASSLGRGEQYF.

This chain uses TRBV7-8 with TRBJ2-7; TRBD2 aligns across 12 bases. V dropped 8 bases and J dropped 7; count of bases not matched to a gene: 18. CDR3 length: 17 amino acids. Germline V gives CDR1 SGHVS, CDR2 FQNEAQ. The CDR3 bases are TGTGCCAGCGAAGGACTAGCGGGGATGAGCTCCTACAATGAGCAGTACTTC. Protein: CASEGLAGMSSYNEQYF.

In this sample, this clonotype turned up a few times. The chain combines TRBV27 with TRBJ2-7; unclear D gene. Trimming took 1 base from V and 0 from J, leaving 10 bases between them. The CDR3 has 15 residues. Germline CDR1 and CDR2: MNHEY and SMNVEV (reference sequence). This CDR3 reads CASSLYDPSSYEQYF. Here the CDR3 DNA reads TGTGCCAGCAGTTTATACGATCCAAGCTCCTACGAGCAGTACTTC.